The 7 T cell receptor beta chains reported below all come from one sample, sequenced in a study of CD8+ T cells in alopecia areata. Treatment defined: oral pan-JAK inhibitor, 5-10 mg twice daily. Following RNA extraction, reverse transcription yielded cDNA that acted as the sequencing template. Here immunoSEQ multiplex PCR was the method, and the copy in TCRdb shows in-frame clones only, minus some. The sample contains around 60,000 clones, about 45% of which appear only once. This sample comprised CD8+ T cells sorted from blood, obtained at roughly week 36, from a patient treated with tofacitinib. Source of these receptors: a human donor with alopecia areata.

V is TRBV27 and J is TRBJ2-5; D is perhaps TRBD2 (6 bases). V gave up 2 bases and J gave up 0 bases, with 7 bases separating them. The germline V gene has CDR1 MNHEY and CDR2 SMNVEV (reference sequence). The CDR3 is 14 amino acids. In nucleotides, the CDR3 is TGTGCCAGCAGTTTAGCGGGGTACCAAGAGACCCAGTACTTC. Amino acid sequence: CASSLAGYQETQYF.

This clone was counted between two and nine times. The rearrangement links TRBV30 to TRBJ2-7; TRBD2 agrees at 11 bases. Germline V CDR1 and CDR2: GTSNPN, SVGIG (reference sequence). V was clipped by 2 bases and J by 3 bases; unmatched bases: 3. This CDR3 is 14 amino acids long. CDR3 bases: TGTGCCTGGAGTCCCGGACTAGCGGGCTACGAGCAGTACTTC. This gives the protein CAWSPGLAGYEQYF.

J is TRBJ2-3 and V is TRBV27, with TRBD2 matching over 12 bases. The germline CDR1 and CDR2 sequences are MNHEY and SMNVEV (reference sequence). The V gene end was trimmed by 5 bases and the J gene end by 4 bases; junction bases not matched to a gene: 4. CDR3 length: 15 amino acids. The CDR3 reads CASSLASGRADTQYF. The DNA of the CDR3 is TGTGCCAGCAGTCTGGCTAGCGGGAGGGCAGATACGCAGTATTTT.

This clone has only a few counts. V gene TRBV29-1 combines with J gene TRBJ2-1; D possibly corresponds to TRBD2 (7 bases). V lost 7 bases and J lost 3, with 13 bases in between. This CDR3 is 13 amino acids long. The germline V gene has CDR1 SQVTM and CDR2 ANQGSEA. The CDR3 sequence is CSAPGGYYNEQFF. The CDR3 bases are TGCAGCGCCCCGGGGGGCTACTACAATGAGCAGTTCTTC.

This clone was detected only a few times. The sample holds other DNA sequences that translate to the same CDR3. The chain is built from TRBV5-6 and TRBJ2-7; 9 positions agree with TRBD1. The CDR3 has 14 residues. CDR1 and CDR2 (germline): SGHDT, YYEEEE. Germline trimming cut 4 bases from V and 0 bases from J; bases unmatched to any gene: 2. CDR3 sequence reads: CASSPGQGSYEQYF. The CDR3 region has the DNA TGTGCCAGCAGCCCGGGACAGGGCTCCTACGAGCAGTACTTC. The variable domain in full, with the rest retrieved from reference TRBV5-6 and TRBJ2-7, is DAGVTQSPTHLIKTRGQQVTLRCSPKSGHDTVSWYQQALGQGPQFIFQYYEEEERQRGNFPDRFSGHQFPNYSSELNVNALLLGDSALYLCASSPGQGSYEQYFGPGTRLTVT.

The V gene is TRBV5-1, the J gene TRBJ2-7; D gene unclear. V was clipped by 0 bases and J by 2 bases, with 6 bases between them. Germline CDR1 and CDR2: SGHRS and YFSETQ. The CDR3 sequence is 13 residues long. In DNA form, the CDR3 reads TGCGCCAGCAGCTTGGACCCTACCTACGAGCAGTACTTC. Its protein is CASSLDPTYEQYF. Complete variable domain (other parts from reference TRBV5-1 and TRBJ2-7): KAGVTQTPRYLIKTRGQQVTLSCSPISGHRSVSWYQQTPGQGLQFLFEYFSETQRNKGNFPGRFSGRQFSNSRSEMNVSTLELGDSALYLCASSLDPTYEQYFGPGTRLTVT.

V gene TRBV4-1 combines with J gene TRBJ2-6; D not certain. This CDR3 has 16 amino acids. Germline assignment: CDR1 MGHRA and CDR2 YSYEKL. V was clipped by 0 bases and J by 3 bases, with 9 bases between them. The CDR3 loop is CASSQDGSGGANVLTF. CDR3 nucleotide sequence: TGCGCCAGCAGCCAAGATGGATCGGGTGGGGCCAACGTCCTGACTTTC.